The rows below give T cell receptor beta chains drawn from one sample of a study of T cells in Graves' hyperthyroidism and ophthalmopathy. In TCRdb, the multiplex PCR reads were re-called with MiXCR into one record per CDR3 protein. The sample holds 750,000 to 950,000 distinct CDR3 sequences; 38% are singletons and the top ten take about 8.9%. Sequences were obtained from blood. The source of these receptors is a man aged 18 to 30 with Graves' hyperthyroidism. Each CDR3 is given with its conserved first and last residue. Fields, in order: CDR3 protein, CDR3 DNA, V gene, J gene, clone size, D gene, CDR3 length. The D gene is left open where the match is weak. Size is omitted from some rows. Given values are once, few, many or a class for expanded clones.

CDR3aa: CASSFGSGEEGSPLHF; CDR3nt: TGTGCCAGCAGCTTTGGTTCAGGGGAGGAGGGTTCACCCCTCCACTTT; v_gene: TRBV7-9; j_gene: TRBJ1-6; abundance: .; d_gene: .; len: 16
CDR3aa: CSVYWTTSTGELFF; CDR3nt: TGCAGCGTTTATTGGACTACGAGCACCGGGGAGCTGTTTTTT; v_gene: TRBV29-1; j_gene: TRBJ2-2; abundance: few; d_gene: .; len: 14
CDR3aa: CATSDRGGRTEAFF; CDR3nt: TGTGCCACTTCGGACAGGGGGGGGCGTACTGAAGCTTTCTTT; v_gene: TRBV25-1; j_gene: TRBJ1-1; abundance: few; d_gene: TRBD1; len: 14
CDR3aa: CASSQDGLARETQYF; CDR3nt: TGCGCCAGCAGCCAAGATGGACTAGCTCGGGAGACCCAGTACTTC; v_gene: TRBV7-6; j_gene: TRBJ2-5; abundance: .; d_gene: TRBD2; len: 15
CDR3aa: CSAREDLNTEAFF; CDR3nt: TGCAGTGCTAGAGAAGATCTGAACACTGAAGCTTTCTTT; v_gene: TRBV20-1; j_gene: TRBJ1-1; abundance: .; d_gene: .; len: 13
CDR3aa: CASGRTPFDEQYF; CDR3nt: TGCGCCAGCGGCCGGACCCCGTTCGACGAGCAGTACTTC; v_gene: TRBV10-2; j_gene: TRBJ2-7; abundance: many; d_gene: .; len: 13
CDR3aa: CAISEPIRGPIYGYTF; CDR3nt: TGTGCCATCAGCGAACCAATCAGGGGGCCAATCTATGGCTACACCTTC; v_gene: TRBV10-3; j_gene: TRBJ1-2; abundance: .; d_gene: TRBD1; len: 16
CDR3aa: CSAREGQGHGYGYTF; CDR3nt: TGCAGTGCTAGAGAAGGACAGGGGCATGGCTATGGCTACACCTTC; v_gene: TRBV20-1; j_gene: TRBJ1-2; abundance: .; d_gene: TRBD1; len: 15
CDR3aa: CAISESNGQVSYEQYF; CDR3nt: TGTGCCATCAGTGAGTCGAACGGACAGGTCTCCTACGAGCAGTACTTC; v_gene: TRBV10-3; j_gene: TRBJ2-7; abundance: many; d_gene: TRBD1; len: 16
CDR3aa: CATSSHYEQYF; CDR3nt: TGTGCCACCAGCTCTCATTACGAGCAGTACTTC; v_gene: TRBV15; j_gene: TRBJ2-7; abundance: many; d_gene: .; len: 11
CDR3aa: CSVPKYNEQFF; CDR3nt: TGCAGCGTACCAAAGTACAATGAGCAGTTCTTC; v_gene: TRBV29-1; j_gene: TRBJ2-1; abundance: .; d_gene: .; len: 11
CDR3aa: CATSPDTSEQYF; CDR3nt: TGCGCCACCTCGCCAGACACCTCCGAGCAGTACTTC; v_gene: TRBV10-1; j_gene: TRBJ2-7; abundance: .; d_gene: .; len: 12
CDR3aa: CASSLERGGSYTEAFF; CDR3nt: TGTGCCAGCAGCTTAGAGCGAGGGGGCTCCTACACTGAAGCTTTCTTT; v_gene: TRBV7-8; j_gene: TRBJ1-1; abundance: .; d_gene: TRBD1; len: 16
CDR3aa: CASSAHGTPSYEQYF; CDR3nt: TGTGCCAGCAGCGCGCACGGGACACCATCCTACGAGCAGTACTTC; v_gene: TRBV7-2; j_gene: TRBJ2-7; abundance: many; d_gene: .; len: 15
CDR3aa: CASSIVRYGAWDSPLHF; CDR3nt: TGTGCCAGTAGTATAGTACGGTACGGGGCGTGGGATTCACCCCTCCACTTT; v_gene: TRBV19; j_gene: TRBJ1-6; abundance: .; d_gene: .; len: 17
CDR3aa: CASSSSPTETYEQYF; CDR3nt: TGCGCCAGCAGCTCATCCCCGACAGAAACCTACGAGCAGTACTTC; v_gene: TRBV5-1; j_gene: TRBJ2-7; abundance: few; d_gene: .; len: 15
CDR3aa: CASSPNVGGPQETQYF; CDR3nt: TGTGCCAGCAGTCCAAATGTGGGGGGACCCCAAGAGACCCAGTACTTC; v_gene: TRBV12-3/TRBV12-4; j_gene: TRBJ2-5; abundance: .; d_gene: .; len: 16
CDR3aa: CASSPSRVWTSGSYEQYF; CDR3nt: TGTGCCAGCAGCCCCAGCAGGGTCTGGACTAGCGGCTCCTACGAGCAGTACTTC; v_gene: TRBV7-8; j_gene: TRBJ2-7; abundance: few; d_gene: TRBD2; len: 18
CDR3aa: CASSLGGQGGQTQYF; CDR3nt: TGTGCCAGCAGCTTAGGGGGACAGGGAGGACAGACCCAGTACTTC; v_gene: TRBV7-9; j_gene: TRBJ2-5; abundance: few; d_gene: TRBD1; len: 15
CDR3aa: CASSYSGGRTEAFF; CDR3nt: TGCGCCAGCAGCTATTCAGGGGGCAGAACTGAAGCTTTCTTT; v_gene: TRBV5-1; j_gene: TRBJ1-1; abundance: .; d_gene: TRBD1; len: 14
CDR3aa: CASSSRGYNSPLHF; CDR3nt: TGTGCCAGCAGCTCACGTGGGTATAATTCACCCCTCCACTTT; v_gene: TRBV7-2; j_gene: TRBJ1-6; abundance: many; d_gene: .; len: 14
CDR3aa: CASSESLPQETQYF; CDR3nt: TGCGCCAGCAGTGAGTCCTTACCCCAAGAGACCCAGTACTTC; v_gene: TRBV10-1; j_gene: TRBJ2-5; abundance: few; d_gene: .; len: 14
CDR3aa: CASSFLGRGRKDQPQHF; CDR3nt: TGTGCCAGTAGTTTCCTGGGCAGGGGGCGCAAGGATCAGCCCCAGCATTTT; v_gene: TRBV19; j_gene: TRBJ1-5; abundance: many; d_gene: TRBD1; len: 17
CDR3aa: CASSRLAGLQETQYF; CDR3nt: TGCGCCAGCAGCCGACTAGCGGGTTTACAAGAGACCCAGTACTTC; v_gene: TRBV4-3; j_gene: TRBJ2-5; abundance: .; d_gene: TRBD2; len: 15
CDR3aa: CASRQTGVTEAFF; CDR3nt: TGTGCCAGCAGGCAGACAGGAGTTACTGAAGCTTTCTTT; v_gene: TRBV11-3; j_gene: TRBJ1-1; abundance: .; d_gene: .; len: 13
CDR3aa: CSVRTGWDYGYTF; CDR3nt: TGCAGCGTTAGGACAGGGTGGGACTATGGCTACACCTTC; v_gene: TRBV29-1; j_gene: TRBJ1-2; abundance: many; d_gene: TRBD1; len: 13
CDR3aa: CASSLGKGDEKLFF; CDR3nt: TGTGCCAGCAGCTTAGGCAAGGGGGATGAAAAACTGTTTTTT; v_gene: TRBV7-9; j_gene: TRBJ1-4; abundance: many; d_gene: .; len: 14
CDR3aa: CAPKDRVTTNEKLFF; CDR3nt: TGTGCCCCAAAGGACAGGGTTACCACTAATGAAAAACTGTTTTTT; v_gene: TRBV10-3; j_gene: TRBJ1-4; abundance: many; d_gene: TRBD1; len: 15
CDR3aa: CRARGGWGSGELFF; CDR3nt: TGCAGAGCTAGAGGGGGGTGGGGCAGCGGGGAGCTGTTTTTT; v_gene: TRBV20-1; j_gene: TRBJ2-2; abundance: .; d_gene: .; len: 14
CDR3aa: CASSSDGLSGANVLTF; CDR3nt: TGTGCCAGCAGTTCGGACGGCCTCTCTGGGGCCAACGTCCTGACTTTC; v_gene: TRBV12-3/TRBV12-4; j_gene: TRBJ2-6; abundance: few; d_gene: .; len: 16
CDR3aa: CSARATSEGYEQYF; CDR3nt: TGCAGTGCTAGAGCCACAAGCGAGGGGTACGAGCAGTACTTC; v_gene: TRBV20-1; j_gene: TRBJ2-7; abundance: .; d_gene: .; len: 14
CDR3aa: CATSETGGTADSGNTIYF; CDR3nt: TGTGCCACCAGTGAGACGGGGGGGACAGCGGACTCTGGAAACACCATATATTTT; v_gene: TRBV24-1; j_gene: TRBJ1-3; abundance: .; d_gene: TRBD1; len: 18
CDR3aa: CSARDPEGMDTEAFF; CDR3nt: TGCAGTGCTAGAGATCCAGAGGGGATGGACACTGAAGCTTTCTTT; v_gene: TRBV20-1; j_gene: TRBJ1-1; abundance: few; d_gene: .; len: 15
CDR3aa: CATSRGPTGDTEAFF; CDR3nt: TGTGCCACCAGTAGGGGCCCAACAGGGGACACTGAAGCTTTCTTT; v_gene: TRBV24-1; j_gene: TRBJ1-1; abundance: many; d_gene: TRBD1; len: 15
CDR3aa: CASSLAFGGRDGYTEAFF; CDR3nt: TGTGCCAGCAGCTTAGCCTTTGGGGGGCGGGATGGCTACACTGAAGCTTTCTTT; v_gene: TRBV7-8; j_gene: TRBJ1-1; abundance: .; d_gene: .; len: 18
CDR3aa: CASSASGTAEETQYF; CDR3nt: TGTGCCAGCAGCGCCTCCGGGACAGCGGAGGAGACCCAGTACTTC; v_gene: TRBV9; j_gene: TRBJ2-5; abundance: .; d_gene: TRBD1; len: 15
CDR3aa: CASTGGSSTEAFF; CDR3nt: TGCGCCAGTACAGGGGGCTCAAGCACTGAAGCTTTCTTT; v_gene: TRBV4-1; j_gene: TRBJ1-1; abundance: .; d_gene: TRBD1; len: 13
CDR3aa: CASSILFLGQLNTEAFF; CDR3nt: TGTGCCAGTAGTATCCTCTTTCTGGGACAGCTGAACACTGAAGCTTTCTTT; v_gene: TRBV19; j_gene: TRBJ1-1; abundance: .; d_gene: TRBD1; len: 17
CDR3aa: CASSFVGLSSSYNSPLHF; CDR3nt: TGTGCCAGCAGCTTTGTAGGCCTGTCGAGCTCCTATAATTCACCCCTCCACTTT; v_gene: TRBV7-2; j_gene: TRBJ1-6; abundance: .; d_gene: .; len: 18
CDR3aa: CSSQWNTEAFF; CDR3nt: TGCAGCTCCCAATGGAACACTGAAGCTTTCTTT; v_gene: TRBV29-1; j_gene: TRBJ1-1; abundance: many; d_gene: .; len: 11
CDR3aa: CASSPESRGEQYF; CDR3nt: TGTGCCAGCAGCCCCGAGTCCCGCGGGGAGCAGTACTTC; v_gene: TRBV10-3; j_gene: TRBJ2-7; abundance: .; d_gene: .; len: 13
CDR3aa: CASSFRTGNNEQFF; CDR3nt: TGTGCCAGCAGCTTTAGGACAGGGAACAATGAGCAGTTTTTT; v_gene: TRBV7-8; j_gene: TRBJ2-2; abundance: .; d_gene: TRBD1; len: 14
CDR3aa: CASSTDRKANYGYTF; CDR3nt: TGCGCCAGCAGCACCGACAGGAAAGCTAACTATGGCTACACCTTC; v_gene: TRBV5-1; j_gene: TRBJ1-2; abundance: .; d_gene: .; len: 15